The 21 T cell receptor beta chains in this list originate from one sample, sequenced in a study of T cells in Graves' hyperthyroidism and ophthalmopathy. The source material, RNA transcripts, was used to amplify TCR beta CDR3 regions. A set of HTBI primers served as the primers for a first-round RT-PCR of the TCR CDR3. TCRdb recomputed calls from the multiplex PCR reads with MiXCR, one row per CDR3 protein. The sample holds approximately 300,000 distinct CDR3 sequences, less than 20% seen once. The sequencing sample was made of blood. All receptors come from a man in his fifties or sixties with Graves' ophthalmopathy.

The V and J genes are TRBV28 and TRBJ2-3; 8 bases match TRBD1. The CDR3 has 16 amino acids. V lost 6 bases to trimming and J lost 3 bases; unmatched junction nucleotides: 11. Looked up from germline, CDR1 is MDHEN and CDR2 is SYDVKM. The CDR3 region has the DNA TGTGCCAGCAGCTCGGACAGGGATCTTCTGACAGATACGCAGTATTTT. Its protein is CASSSDRDLLTDTQYF.

This clonotype was seen only a few times. The gene calls are TRBV5-1 and TRBJ2-5; 7 nucleotides align to TRBD2. This CDR3 spans 15 amino acids. Germline CDR1 SGHRS, CDR2 YFSETQ. The V segment lost 0 bases and the J segment 3 bases; nucleotides outside the gene matches: 5. The CDR3 reads CASSLDGGSEETQYF. DNA of the CDR3: TGCGCCAGCAGCTTGGATGGCGGGAGTGAAGAGACCCAGTACTTC.

This clonotype was counted only a few times. This chain links TRBV27 with TRBJ2-5, with 8 bases fitting TRBD2. The germline gives CDR1 MNHEY, CDR2 SMNVEV (reference sequence). The V gene end was trimmed by 6 bases and the J gene end by 2 bases; junction bases not matched to a gene: 14. CDR3 length: 17 amino acids. The CDR3 is CASSRGGELAEQETQYF. The DNA for the CDR3 is TGTGCCAGCAGCCGGGGGGGAGAACTAGCGGAACAAGAGACCCAGTACTTC.

This clonotype was counted at least ten times. This chain joins TRBV20-1 and TRBJ1-5, with a possible D match to TRBD1 (5 bases). The CDR3 covers 14 residues. Germline values: CDR1 DFQATT, CDR2 SNEGSKA (reference sequence). Trimming removed 3 bases from V and 7 bases from J, with 16 bases in between. In DNA, the CDR3 is TGCAGTGCTAGTAAGGATTGGGGGGGACAGCCCCAGCATTTT. Its translation is CSASKDWGGQPQHF.

This clonotype has more than one count but fewer than ten. The rearrangement joins TRBV6-1 to TRBJ2-1; 13 nucleotides agree with TRBD2. This CDR3 contains 14 residues. Per germline, CDR1 MNHNS and CDR2 SASEGT. Trimming took 5 bases from V and 11 from J; bases not matched to a gene: 6. CDR3 nucleotides: TGTGCCAGCAGTCTAGGACTAGCGGGAGCTCAGCAGTTCTTC. This sequence encodes CASSLGLAGAQQFF.

This clonotype was detected ten times or more. The chain combines TRBV28 with TRBJ1-1, with D unclear. Trimming cost V 3 bases and J 0 bases, with 8 bases left between them. CDR1 is MDHEN and CDR2 is SYDVKM in the germline V gene. The CDR3 is 14 residues long. The CDR3 here is CASSLVSMNTEAFF. CDR3 nucleotides: TGTGCCAGCAGTTTGGTCAGCATGAACACTGAAGCTTTCTTT. Combining the CDR3 with reference TRBV28 and TRBJ1-1 gives the whole variable domain DVKVTQSSRYLVKRTGEKVFLECVQDMDHENMFWYRQDPGLGLRLIYFSYDVKMKEKGDIPEGYSVSREKKERFSLILESASTNQTSMYLCASSLVSMNTEAFFGQGTRLTVV.

V is TRBV7-9 and J is TRBJ2-1, with 10 positions matching TRBD2. The CDR3 loop spans 15 amino acids. V lost 5 bases, J lost 4 bases, and 5 bases stayed unmatched. The germline V gene has CDR1 SEHNR and CDR2 FQNEAQ (reference sequence). The CDR3 is CASSVGTSAYNEQFF. Written as DNA, the CDR3 is TGTGCCAGCAGCGTCGGGACTAGCGCTTACAATGAGCAGTTCTTC.

The J gene is TRBJ2-1, the V gene TRBV9, with D tentatively TRBD1 (5 bases). The CDR3 runs 12 residues. Trimming shortened V by 3 bases and J by 12 bases, and 13 bases separated the two germline ends. CDR1 and CDR2 from the germline V gene are SGDLS and YYNGEE. The CDR3 sequence is CASSAAQGAQFF. The CDR3 region has the DNA TGTGCCAGCAGCGCCGCCCAGGGCGCGCAGTTCTTC.

This chain links TRBV6-1 with TRBJ1-1, with TRBD1 matching 8 bases. The V segment lost 4 bases and the J segment 5 bases; nucleotides outside the gene matches: 6. Germline V lookup: CDR1 MNHNS, CDR2 SASEGT. The CDR3 contains 14 residues. In nucleotides, the CDR3 is TGTGCCAGCAGTGGTACAGGGGGGAGAACTGAAGCTTTCTTT. It translates to CASSGTGGRTEAFF.

This clonotype showed up just a few times. The rearrangement joins TRBV2 to TRBJ2-4, with D tentatively TRBD2 (5 bases). V was shortened by 7 bases and J by 8 bases, with 15 bases between the two germline ends. The CDR3 extends over 13 amino acids. In germline, CDR1 is SNHLY, CDR2 FYNNEI. The CDR3 is CASMDSGVDIQYF. The CDR3 nucleotides read TGTGCCAGCATGGACTCCGGGGTAGACATTCAGTACTTC.

This clonotype was counted ten times or more. The chain carries TRBV11-2 and TRBJ2-5; 9 bases fit TRBD1. The length of the CDR3 is 16 residues. CDR1 and CDR2 from the germline V gene are SGHAT and FQNNGV. The V gene end was trimmed by 5 bases and the J gene end by 2 bases; junction bases not matched to a gene: 9. The CDR3 sequence is CASSRADRGGQETQYF. CDR3 nucleotide sequence: TGTGCCAGCAGCCGAGCGGACAGGGGAGGACAAGAGACCCAGTACTTC.

The genes are TRBV29-1 and TRBJ2-1; TRBD2 agrees at 8 bases. Germline values: CDR1 SQVTM, CDR2 ANQGSEA. The V and J ends lost 3 bases and 6 bases, in that order; junction bases with no gene match: 4. The CDR3 loop spans 13 amino acids. As DNA, the CDR3 is TGCAGCGTTGACTTAGCGGGGACCAATGAGCAGTTCTTC. It encodes CSVDLAGTNEQFF.

The chain employs TRBV18 and TRBJ2-5; perhaps TRBD1 as D (5 bases). Trimming shortened V by 2 bases and J by 4 bases, and 14 bases separated the two germline ends. The CDR3 has 15 amino acids. Looked up from germline, CDR1 is KGHSH and CDR2 is LQKENI. The CDR3 is CASSPGASILETQYF. The CDR3 DNA sequence: TGTGCCAGCTCACCAGGGGCCAGTATCTTAGAGACCCAGTACTTC.

This clonotype was counted ten times or more. V usage is TRBV3-1 and J usage is TRBJ1-1; 9 bases are shared with TRBD1. The CDR3 contains 14 residues. Germline-derived CDR1 and CDR2 are LGHDT and YNNKEL (reference sequence). The J segment lost 9 bases and the V segment lost 1 base, leaving 6 bases of the junction unmatched. The CDR3 nucleotides read TGTGCCAGCAGCCAAGGGAGAGGGACAGGGAAAGCTTTCTTT. Its translation is CASSQGRGTGKAFF.

This sequence joins TRBV6-1 and TRBJ2-6, with 7 bases aligning to TRBD1. The CDR3 loop spans 17 amino acids. Trimming at V came to 4 bases and at J to 4 bases, leaving 10 bases not matched to a gene. Germline CDR1 is MNHNS and CDR2 is SASEGT. Written as DNA, the CDR3 is TGTGCCAGCAGTGGAAACAGGGGAGAGGCCGGGGCCAACGTCCTGACTTTC. This gives the protein CASSGNRGEAGANVLTF.

The chain is built from TRBV28 and TRBJ1-5, with 7 nucleotides matching TRBD1. The CDR3 runs 14 residues. V was pared by 5 bases and J by 9 bases, with 10 bases of the junction left unmatched. CDR1 and CDR2 from the germline V gene are MDHEN and SYDVKM. The CDR3 DNA reads TGTGCCAGCAGTGGGGACAGAGAAGATGCGCCCCAGCATTTT. This sequence encodes CASSGDREDAPQHF.

About this clonotype: A much larger clone differs from this one at a single base, so this may be a read error. The rearrangement uses TRBV2 and TRBJ2-4; 8 nucleotides line up with TRBD1. The CDR3 length is 16 residues. From germline, CDR1 is SNHLY and CDR2 FYNNEI. The J segment lost 1 base and the V segment lost 6 bases, leaving 8 bases of the junction unmatched. The CDR3 loop is CASRPRQGSAKNIQYF. In DNA, the CDR3 is TGTGCCAGCAGGCCACGACAGGGGTCGGCCAAAAACATTCAGTACTTC.

Ten or more counts support this clonotype. The chain uses TRBV28 and TRBJ2-5, with D perhaps TRBD1 (6 bases). This CDR3 spans 14 amino acids. Germline loops: CDR1 MDHEN, CDR2 SYDVKM. Trimming stripped 5 bases from V and 1 base from J, with 11 bases between. The CDR3 nucleotides read TGTGCCAGCAGTAGACTACAGGGCCAAGAGACCCAGTACTTC. This encodes CASSRLQGQETQYF. The full variable domain, with the rest looked up from reference TRBV28 and TRBJ2-5, is DVKVTQSSRYLVKRTGEKVFLECVQDMDHENMFWYRQDPGLGLRLIYFSYDVKMKEKGDIPEGYSVSREKKERFSLILESASTNQTSMYLCASSRLQGQETQYFGPGTRLLVL.

At least ten counts were recorded for this clonotype. The rearrangement links TRBV7-8 to TRBJ2-1, with TRBD2 matching 10 bases. This CDR3 region has 15 residues. Germline V gene lookup returns CDR1 SGHVS and CDR2 FQNEAQ. Losses at the gene ends were 3 bases for V and 7 bases for J; bases not matched to a gene: 6. CDR3 sequence (DNA): TGTGCCAGCAGCTTTGCTAGCGGGAGTTGGAATGAGCAGTTCTTC. This sequence encodes CASSFASGSWNEQFF. Using reference TRBV7-8 and TRBJ2-1 for the parts outside the CDR3, the full variable domain is GAGVSQSPRYKVAKRGQDVALRCDPISGHVSLFWYQQALGQGPEFLTYFQNEAQLDKSGLPSDRFFAERPEGSVSTLKIQRTQQEDSAVYLCASSFASGSWNEQFFGPGTRLTVL.

There are many counts of this clonotype. V is TRBV2 and J is TRBJ1-4; no clear D gene. The V gene lost 6 bases and the J gene lost 0 bases, with 11 bases spanning the gap. Germline-derived CDR1 and CDR2 are SNHLY and FYNNEI. The CDR3 is 15 amino acids. CDR3 residues: CASRVMEATNEKLFF. CDR3 DNA sequence: TGTGCCAGCAGGGTAATGGAGGCAACTAATGAAAAACTGTTTTTT.

In the case of this clonotype: A much larger clone sits a single nucleotide away, making a read error possible. The V call is TRBV2, the J call TRBJ2-5; possibly TRBD1 for D (6 bases). This CDR3 region has 17 residues. Trimming left V 6 bases short and J 3 bases short, with 23 bases between. Per the germline V gene, CDR1 is SNHLY and CDR2 is FYNNEI. This CDR3 is CASSQGWGQGKKETQYF. DNA of the CDR3: TGTGCCAGCAGCCAAGGTTGGGGTCAGGGGAAGAAAGAGACCCAGTACTTC. Looking up the rest from reference TRBV2 and TRBJ2-5 gives the full variable domain: EPEVTQTPSHQVTQMGQEVILRCVPISNHLYFYWYRQILGQKVEFLVSFYNNEISEKSEIFDDQFSVERPDGSNFTLKIRSTKLEDSAMYFCASSQGWGQGKKETQYFGPGTRLLVL.